This note documents a single TCR beta chain sequence. Antigen: not known. An end of the junction does not agree with germline; a read error may underlie this. This sample stems from a study of cytomegalovirus exposure and HLA in healthy donors. The CDR3 contains 13 residues. The germline V gene has CDR1 SSHAT and CDR2 FNYEAQ (reference sequence). The PCR made use of 60 Vbeta and 13 Jbeta primers. Clones were read by immunoSEQ multiplex PCR, and TCRdb kept only the in-frame ones, dropping some. Found here are some 98,000 clones, 70% to 85% of them singletons; the top ten hold over 9%. Study results and caveats: The authors later found most CMV-associated TCR beta chains appeared HLA-restricted. A later analysis reported that several of the most significant clusters appeared to be linked to common viral pathogens, among them Epstein-Barr virus. Further analysis, carried out later, found HLA-associated TCR beta chains more clonally expanded than equally common other chains. In an earlier analysis, about 87% or about 30%: the productive usage of most TCR beta V segments.

This sequence joins TRBV7-7 and TRBJ1-4; D uncertain. Sequenced input: PBMCs. This receptor was taken from a human donor in good health. The CDR3 reads CASSLGLNEKLFF. DNA of the CDR3: TGTGCTAGCAGCTTAGGTCTTAATGAAAAACTGTTTTTT.